Shown below are 31 T cell receptor beta chains from a single sample sequenced in a study of T cells after yellow fever vaccination. TCRdb processed the 5' RACE reads anew with MiXCR; each CDR3 protein has one entry. The sample yields roughly 30,000 distinct CDR3 sequences, 6% to 8% seen once. The starting material was PBMCs, either bulk or a sorted T-cell subset (CD4+, CD8+, memory, or dextramer-sorted; not recorded which), obtained on the day of the yellow fever booster vaccination. These receptors were obtained from a man aged 25 to 45 who received the YFV17D yellow fever vaccine.

This sequence joins TRBV5-4 and TRBJ2-3; 9 positions agree with TRBD1. With 2 bases clipped from V and 4 bases from J, the junction kept 5 bases outside the gene matches. CDR1 and CDR2 from the germline V gene are SGHNT and YYREEE (reference sequence). This CDR3 contains 15 residues. The CDR3 here is CASSLGQGPADTQYF. CDR3 in DNA: TGTGCCAGCAGCTTAGGACAGGGGCCCGCAGATACGCAGTATTTT.

The sample holds many counts of this clonotype. This CDR3 is CATSDFSGGETQYF. The CDR3 DNA reads TGTGCCACCAGTGATTTTTCAGGAGGGGAGACCCAGTACTTC. The chain employs TRBV24-1 and TRBJ2-5; D perhaps matches TRBD2 (6 bases). Germline CDR1 and CDR2: KGHDR and SFDVKD. The V end lost 1 base, the J end lost 5 bases, and 10 bases lay between the germline ends. The CDR3 covers 14 residues.

V gene TRBV11-2 combines with J gene TRBJ2-1; TRBD1 agrees at 9 bases. The CDR3 sequence is 16 residues long. V dropped 0 bases and J dropped 7; count of bases not matched to a gene: 7. In germline, CDR1 is SGHAT, CDR2 FQNNGV. The CDR3 coding sequence is TGTGCCAGCAGCTTAGATTTACAGGGGGCGCGGAATGAGCAGTTCTTC. It translates to CASSLDLQGARNEQFF.

This clonotype was seen a few times. V gene TRBV20-1 combines with J gene TRBJ2-1; no reliable D call. Germline CDR1 DFQATT, CDR2 SNEGSKA (reference sequence). The CDR3 is made up of 13 amino acids. V lost 0 bases, J lost 5 bases, and 8 bases lay in between. CDR3 DNA sequence: TGCAGTGCTAGAGATCCCCATAACAATGAGCAGTTCTTC. Encoded protein: CSARDPHNNEQFF.

This clonotype was observed a few times. The chain couples TRBV7-2 to TRBJ2-1; 11 bases are a match to TRBD2. V was pared by 5 bases and J by 4 bases, with 4 bases of the junction left unmatched. The germline CDR1 and CDR2 sequences are SGHTA and FQGNSA. This CDR3 is built from 15 residues. The CDR3 DNA follows: TGTGCCAGCAGCACTAGCGGGAGTCAGTACAATGAGCAGTTCTTC. Amino acid sequence: CASSTSGSQYNEQFF.

V gene TRBV12-3 or TRBV12-4 combines with J gene TRBJ1-1; 8 nucleotides match TRBD1. V was clipped by 10 bases and J by 0 bases; unmatched bases: 22. The CDR3 has 19 residues. CDR3 coding DNA: TGTGCCATCTGGAGACCACCTTTAGGAGGCAGGGGGCTGAACACTGAAGCTTTCTTT. Protein product: CAIWRPPLGGRGLNTEAFF.

The table lists this clonotype with a few counts. This chain joins TRBV7-2 and TRBJ2-7; 14 nucleotides agree with TRBD2. CDR3 length: 16 residues. The germline V gene has CDR1 SGHTA and CDR2 FQGNSA. Losses at the gene ends were 5 bases for V and 7 bases for J; bases not matched to a gene: 10. The CDR3: CASSRNLGLAGGEQYF. The CDR3 DNA is TGTGCCAGCAGCAGGAACCTTGGACTAGCGGGAGGAGAGCAGTACTTC.

A few counts support this clonotype. The chain recombines TRBV12-3 or TRBV12-4 with TRBJ1-1, with D uncertain. Trimming left V 0 bases short and J 1 base short, with 9 bases between. The CDR3 is 15 residues long. The CDR3: CASSLAQAENTEAFF. CDR3 sequence (DNA): TGTGCCAGCAGTTTAGCGCAGGCAGAGAACACTGAAGCTTTCTTT.

This chain links TRBV7-2 with TRBJ1-1, with 8 positions matching TRBD1. The CDR3 runs to 14 residues. Germline V lookup: CDR1 SGHTA, CDR2 FQGNSA. Unmatched junction bases numbered 3, after V lost 2 bases and J lost 4 bases. CDR3 DNA: TGTGCCAGCAGCTTACAGGGGGCAGGCACTGAAGCTTTCTTT. Translating gives CASSLQGAGTEAFF.

The J gene is TRBJ1-5, the V gene TRBV10-3, with a tentative D call TRBD1 (5 bases). Germline CDR1 reads ENHRY; CDR2 reads SYGVKD. V lost 4 bases, J lost 2 bases, and 6 bases lay in between. The length of the CDR3 is 13 residues. The CDR3 region is CAISVQGNQPQHF. The DNA of the CDR3 is TGTGCCATCAGTGTACAGGGCAATCAGCCCCAGCATTTT.

This clonotype was counted many times. The V and J genes are TRBV7-9 and TRBJ2-3, with no clear D. From germline, CDR1 is SEHNR and CDR2 FQNEAQ (reference sequence). The CDR3 has 13 amino acids. The V end was cut by 5 bases, the J end by 4 bases, with 10 bases between. The CDR3 loop is CASSPKGPDTQYF. CDR3 sequence (DNA): TGTGCCAGCAGCCCGAAGGGTCCAGATACGCAGTATTTT.

This clonotype appeared many times. This chain uses TRBV7-2 with TRBJ2-2; no clear D. The germline V and J ends were trimmed by 5 bases and 5 bases, with 9 bases remaining between them. Looked up from germline, CDR1 is SGHTA and CDR2 is FQGNSA. This CDR3 has 13 amino acids. The CDR3 sequence is CASSLTWTGELFF. DNA of the CDR3: TGTGCCAGCAGCCTAACATGGACCGGGGAGCTGTTTTTT.

This clonotype has a count of ten or more. The V call is TRBV7-9, the J call TRBJ2-7, with D unresolved. The CDR3 loop spans 15 amino acids. Between the trimmed V and J ends, which lost 1 base and 2 bases, there was a span of 12 bases. Germline V CDR1 and CDR2: SEHNR, FQNEAQ (reference sequence). The CDR3 here is CASSLGRGKTYEQYF. As DNA, the CDR3 is TGTGCCAGCAGCTTAGGTCGCGGAAAGACCTACGAGCAGTACTTC.

Concerning this clonotype: This could be a read error, since a much larger clone is one nucleotide away. The rearrangement links TRBV29-1 to TRBJ1-1; D is unresolved. The germline V gene encodes CDR1 SQVTM and CDR2 ANQGSEA. V lost 1 base and J 7 bases, leaving 13 bases between the germline ends. The CDR3 loop spans 13 amino acids. The CDR3 loop is CSVEVGLGSEAFF. Here the CDR3 DNA reads TGCAGCGTTGAAGTAGGACTGGGAAGTGAAGCTTTCTTT.

This clonotype has more than one count but fewer than ten. The chain has TRBV2 and TRBJ2-3; TRBD2 matches at 9 bases. Germline assignment: CDR1 SNHLY and CDR2 FYNNEI. V shed 5 bases and J 5 bases; nucleotides not matched to a gene: 11. The CDR3 is 16 residues long. This chain's CDR3 is CASSTASSGKGDTQYF. In DNA, the CDR3 is TGTGCCAGCAGTACCGCCTCTAGCGGGAAGGGAGATACGCAGTATTTT.

There are many counts of this clonotype. The chain carries TRBV29-1 and TRBJ2-1; no clear D. Trimming removed 6 bases at V and 9 bases at J, with 15 bases between. This CDR3 contains 12 residues. Germline loops: CDR1 SQVTM, CDR2 ANQGSEA. CDR3 coding DNA: TGCAGCGTGAGACCGAAAGCACTTGAGCAGTTCTTC. It encodes CSVRPKALEQFF.

This clonotype was picked up a small number of times. The chain combines TRBV29-1 with TRBJ2-4; D ambiguous. The CDR3 length is 15 residues. V shed 6 bases and J shed 0 bases, with 15 bases lying between them. Germline values: CDR1 SQVTM, CDR2 ANQGSEA. The CDR3 region is CSVLTALGAKNIQYF. CDR3 bases: TGCAGCGTCCTTACTGCGCTAGGAGCCAAAAACATTCAGTACTTC.

This clonotype was observed at least ten times. V usage is TRBV11-2 and J usage is TRBJ2-7; D may be TRBD1 or TRBD2 (5 bases each). The CDR3 length is 16 residues. Germline V CDR1 and CDR2: SGHAT, FQNNGV. V lost 1 base, J lost 3 bases, and 16 bases lay in between. In DNA form, the CDR3 reads TGTGCCAGCAGCTTAGGAGTTGGGGGTTTGGGCTACGAGCAGTACTTC. This encodes CASSLGVGGLGYEQYF.

The rearrangement uses TRBV2 and TRBJ2-2; TRBD2 matches 14 bases. Trimming removed 6 bases from V and 6 bases from J; junction bases left unmatched: 0. Germline V gene sequence: CDR1 SNHLY, CDR2 FYNNEI. The CDR3 runs 14 residues. The CDR3 sequence: CASRTSGRAGELFF. CDR3 nucleotide sequence: TGTGCCAGCAGGACTAGCGGGAGGGCCGGGGAGCTGTTTTTT.

The table lists this clonotype with many counts. V and J are TRBV15 and TRBJ2-2, with TRBD1 identical over 9 bases. Trimming removed 3 bases from V and 5 bases from J; junction bases left unmatched: 4. This CDR3 is built from 15 residues. CDR1 is LNHNV, CDR2 YYDKDF, per germline (reference sequence). The CDR3 DNA reads as TGTGCCACCAGCAGGGCACAGGGGGCGACCGGGGAGCTGTTTTTT. Translation gives CATSRAQGATGELFF.

By sample fraction, this clonotype is medium-sized. This chain uses TRBV29-1 with TRBJ2-2, with TRBD2 as a possible D gene (5 bases). CDR3 length equals 12 residues. V lost 3 bases and J 5 bases, leaving 7 bases between the germline ends. Germline V gene lookup returns CDR1 SQVTM and CDR2 ANQGSEA. The CDR3 sequence: CSVDPGTGELFF. CDR3 in DNA: TGCAGCGTTGACCCGGGGACCGGGGAGCTGTTTTTT.

The table lists this clonotype with many counts. The chain uses TRBV12-3 or TRBV12-4 and TRBJ2-7, with TRBD1 matching 9 bases. The CDR3 runs to 15 residues. V dropped 7 bases and J dropped 0; count of bases not matched to a gene: 7. The CDR3 here is CASTAGTGSSYEQYF. DNA of the CDR3: TGTGCCAGCACGGCGGGGACAGGGAGCTCCTACGAGCAGTACTTC.

Ten or more counts support this clonotype. CDR3 loop: CASSLTTGQGEQYF. The CDR3 DNA is TGTGCCAGCAGCTTAACTACGGGGCAGGGTGAGCAGTATTTT. The chain joins TRBV7-2 to TRBJ2-3; either TRBD1 or TRBD2 may fit D (5 bases each). Germline V lookup: CDR1 SGHTA, CDR2 FQGNSA. This CDR3 spans 14 amino acids. The V end lost 2 bases, the J end lost 11 bases, and 17 bases lay between the germline ends.

This clonotype showed up many times. This sequence joins TRBV7-2 and TRBJ2-7; D gene ambiguous. The CDR3 extends over 13 amino acids. CDR1 is SGHTA and CDR2 is FQGNSA in the germline V gene. Trimming took 5 bases from V and 12 from J, leaving 20 bases between them. Written as DNA, the CDR3 is TGTGCCAGCAGCCAAGCTCGGAGACAACAACCGTACTTC. This translates into CASSQARRQQPYF.

This clonotype was counted ten times or more. V and J are TRBV10-3 and TRBJ2-1; 9 nucleotides match TRBD2. Trimming at V came to 7 bases and at J to 4 bases, leaving 2 bases not matched to a gene. CDR3 length: 13 residues. Germline assignment: CDR1 ENHRY and CDR2 SYGVKD. CDR3 nucleotide sequence: TGTGCCATCAAGGCGGGAGGGTACAATGAGCAGTTCTTC. Translating gives CAIKAGGYNEQFF.

This clonotype was detected ten times or more. The chain recombines TRBV19 with TRBJ2-7, with 7 bases matching TRBD1. Trimming at V came to 5 bases and at J to 3 bases, leaving 4 bases not matched to a gene. CDR3 length equals 13 residues. The germline V gene encodes CDR1 LNHDA and CDR2 SQIVND (reference sequence). The CDR3 coding sequence is TGTGCCAGTAGTGATGGACAGGTCTACGAGCAGTACTTC. This codes for CASSDGQVYEQYF.

This clonotype showed up many times. The chain joins TRBV12-3 or TRBV12-4 to TRBJ2-5; 7 nucleotides agree with TRBD2. V shed 6 bases, J shed 5 bases, and the junction held 9 bases outside the gene matches. This CDR3 comprises 14 residues. For the CDR3, the DNA is TGTGCCAGCAGACCCCCCGGGCGGGGGGAGACCCAGTACTTC. This codes for CASRPPGRGETQYF.

This clonotype was recorded many times. The chain uses TRBV6-1 and TRBJ2-3, with D perhaps TRBD1 (6 bases). This CDR3 comprises 15 residues. Germline V gene lookup returns CDR1 MNHNS and CDR2 SASEGT. V was shortened by 6 bases and J by 5 bases, with 18 bases between the two germline ends. The CDR3 DNA reads TGTGCCAGCAGCCCGGGTGGGGGCTTTGAAGATACGCAGTATTTT. Its protein product is CASSPGGGFEDTQYF.

This clonotype was seen a handful of times. This chain uses TRBV20-1 with TRBJ1-5; D possibly corresponds to TRBD1 (6 bases). The CDR3 spans 11 residues. V was trimmed by 6 bases and J by 9 bases, leaving 12 bases between them. Germline CDR1 DFQATT, CDR2 SNEGSKA (reference sequence). CDR3 sequence reads: CSASFRGPQHF. The CDR3 DNA reads as TGCAGTGCCAGCTTCAGGGGGCCCCAGCATTTT.

The genes are TRBV4-3 and TRBJ2-5; D is ambiguous. Germline V gene lookup returns CDR1 LGHNA and CDR2 YSLEER. The germline V and J ends were trimmed by 1 base and 3 bases, with 12 bases remaining between them. The CDR3 runs to 15 residues. Here the CDR3 DNA reads TGCGCCAGCAGCCAAGTTGGAAATCGAAAAGAGACCCAGTACTTC. Its translation is CASSQVGNRKETQYF.

In this sample, this clonotype turned up many times. This chain links TRBV29-1 with TRBJ2-7; D remains ambiguous. Germline CDR1 reads SQVTM; CDR2 reads ANQGSEA. This CDR3 is built from 15 residues. Trimming cost V 1 base and J 2 bases, with 15 bases left between them. CDR3 bases: TGCAGCGTTGAAGGTCGACCATCCCACCCCTACGAGCAGTACTTC. It encodes CSVEGRPSHPYEQYF.